Listed below are T cell receptor beta chains from one sample, sequenced in a study of cytomegalovirus exposure and HLA in healthy donors. Profiled with immunoSEQ multiplex PCR; TCRdb holds only in-frame clones, not every one. Of around 100,000 clones in the sample, approximately 68% were seen once. The specimen sequenced was PBMCs. These receptors were collected from a woman younger than 30 in good health and CMV-seropositive. CDR3s include the opening cysteine and the closing phenylalanine or tryptophan. Each record gives: clone size, V gene, D gene, J gene, CDR3 protein, CDR3 DNA. A D gene is named only where the DNA matches it firmly. The size field is filled for only some rows; it gives once, few, many or a size class.

size: NA
V: TRBV4-3
D: TRBD2
J: TRBJ2-7
CDR3: CASSQDQAGGSYEQYF
DNA: TGCGCCAGCAGCCAAGACCAGGCGGGAGGCTCCTACGAGCAGTACTTC

size: NA
V: TRBV9
D: NA
J: TRBJ2-2
CDR3: CASSVDGGAGELFF
DNA: TGTGCCAGCAGCGTAGATGGAGGGGCCGGGGAGCTGTTTTTT

size: NA
V: TRBV29-1
D: NA
J: TRBJ2-1
CDR3: CSVDVGGPSSYNEQFF
DNA: TGCAGCGTTGACGTGGGAGGTCCTAGCTCCTACAATGAGCAGTTCTTC

size: NA
V: TRBV7-2
D: TRBD1
J: TRBJ2-7
CDR3: CASSFTGGPYEQYF
DNA: TGTGCCAGCAGCTTTACAGGGGGCCCCTACGAGCAGTACTTC

size: NA
V: TRBV12-5
D: NA
J: TRBJ1-1
CDR3: CASGLVLSGENTEAFF
DNA: TGTGCTAGTGGTTTGGTACTATCAGGGGAGAACACTGAAGCTTTCTTT

size: NA
V: TRBV11-3
D: TRBD2
J: TRBJ2-1
CDR3: CASSLVAGGTYNEQFF
DNA: TGTGCCAGCAGTTTAGTGGCGGGAGGGACCTACAATGAGCAGTTCTTC

size: NA
V: TRBV2
D: NA
J: TRBJ1-2
CDR3: CASSEAARGTYGYTF
DNA: TGTGCCAGCAGTGAAGCGGCCAGGGGTACCTATGGCTACACCTTC

size: NA
V: TRBV7-3
D: NA
J: TRBJ2-1
CDR3: CASGQGSYNEQFF
DNA: TGTGCCAGCGGCCAGGGTTCCTACAATGAGCAGTTCTTC

size: NA
V: TRBV30
D: NA
J: TRBJ1-1
CDR3: CASGQYPMNTEAFF
DNA: TGTGCCTCCGGACAGTACCCGATGAACACTGAAGCTTTCTTT

size: NA
V: TRBV9
D: NA
J: TRBJ1-1
CDR3: CASSVVPDTEAFF
DNA: TGTGCCAGCAGCGTAGTGCCAGACACTGAAGCTTTCTTT

size: NA
V: TRBV11-1
D: TRBD1
J: TRBJ1-1
CDR3: CASSSQQGANTEAFF
DNA: TGTGCCAGCAGCTCCCAACAGGGGGCGAACACTGAAGCTTTCTTT

size: NA
V: TRBV5-4
D: TRBD1
J: TRBJ2-7
CDR3: CASSPWTGGEQYF
DNA: TGTGCCAGCAGCCCGTGGACAGGGGGCGAGCAGTACTTC

size: few
V: TRBV4-2
D: NA
J: TRBJ2-7
CDR3: CASSQGLRSTYEQYF
DNA: TGTGCCAGCAGCCAAGGACTGCGGTCTACCTACGAGCAGTACTTC

size: NA
V: TRBV2
D: TRBD1
J: TRBJ2-2
CDR3: CASRGPGQTTGELFF
DNA: TGTGCCAGCCGGGGTCCGGGACAGACCACCGGGGAGCTGTTTTTT

size: few
V: TRBV6-6
D: NA
J: TRBJ2-7
CDR3: CASSSRLDYEQYF
DNA: TGTGCCAGCAGTTCGAGACTTGACTACGAGCAGTACTTC

size: NA
V: TRBV6-4
D: NA
J: TRBJ2-2
CDR3: CASRNRDLGELFF
DNA: TGTGCCAGCAGGAACAGGGATCTCGGGGAGCTGTTTTTT

size: NA
V: TRBV27
D: TRBD1
J: TRBJ1-4
CDR3: CASTWTGLGEKLFF
DNA: TGTGCCAGCACCTGGACAGGGTTAGGCGAAAAACTGTTTTTT

size: NA
V: TRBV30
D: TRBD1
J: TRBJ2-1
CDR3: CACMTGATEQFF
DNA: TGTGCCTGCATGACAGGGGCGACTGAGCAGTTCTTC

size: NA
V: TRBV19
D: TRBD1
J: TRBJ1-1
CDR3: CASSRSGTGFVLDTEAFF
DNA: TGTGCCAGTAGTAGGTCCGGGACAGGGTTCGTCTTGGACACTGAAGCTTTCTTT

size: NA
V: TRBV5-6
D: NA
J: TRBJ2-7
CDR3: CASSFDYEQYF
DNA: TGTGCCAGCAGCTTTGACTACGAGCAGTACTTC

size: NA
V: TRBV2
D: NA
J: TRBJ2-1
CDR3: CASIEEGRPYNEQFF
DNA: TGTGCCAGCATAGAGGAGGGGCGCCCCTACAATGAGCAGTTCTTC

size: NA
V: TRBV5-1
D: NA
J: TRBJ2-3
CDR3: CASSILLGSGSTDTQYF
DNA: TGCGCCAGCAGCATCTTATTGGGGAGCGGTAGCACAGATACGCAGTATTTT